This T cell receptor beta chain was captured in a study of PD-1 blockade in classical Hodgkin lymphoma. Findings and caveats of the study: Patients who initiated nivolumab within 1 year of ASCT were excluded. Baseline TCR diversity was reportedly lower in newly diagnosed patients than in healthy donors. It was reported as lower still in relapsed/refractory patients. Lower baseline TCR diversity marked trial partial responders and progressors.

Some clones are missing from TCRdb's copy, which holds only in-frame ones; the method was immunoSEQ multiplex PCR. The sample consists of over 90,000 clones, 85% to 90% of them appearing once. In regard to this clone: The antigen remains unidentified.

All trial patients relapsed after autologous stem cell transplantation. The starting material was peripheral blood mononuclear cells (PBMCs), obtained before the second cycle of nivolumab. This receptor was taken from a human donor with classical Hodgkin lymphoma.

The CDR3 is CASSQTGLAGAETQYF. The CDR3 DNA follows: TGTGCCAGCAGCCAAACGGGACTAGCGGGAGCGGAGACGCAGTATTTT. The chain links TRBV7-8 to TRBJ2-3; 14 bases align to TRBD2. Trimming removed 5 bases from V and 9 bases from J; junction bases left unmatched: 10. Germline CDR1 SGHVS, CDR2 FQNEAQ. The CDR3 runs 16 residues.